The sequence of this T cell receptor beta chain was determined in a study of beta chain features in type 1 diabetes. Study context: Healthy donors and patients had similar age, gender and cell yields.

A CD45RO/CCR7/CD25/CD127/CD95/CD27 panel sorted naive, central memory, regulatory and stem cell-like memory CD4+ cells. Sort purity for all populations was recorded as exceeding 98%. General observations from the study: Shorter TCRB CDR3s, moderately but significantly so, marked every one of the four CD4+ subsets in Type 1 diabetes patients. Still unanswered here is whether HLA type influences TCRB rearrangement.

CDR1 and CDR2 (germline): SGHVS, FQNEAQ. The CDR3 has 16 amino acids. With 4 bases clipped from V and 5 bases from J, the junction kept 11 bases outside the gene matches. The sample holds a few counts of this clone. The antigen is not known. Every bit of the isolated RNA underwent reverse transcription, so sequencing read expressed TCRB transcripts. Clones were sequenced by immunoSEQ multiplex PCR, and TCRdb holds only the in-frame ones, with some missing. The sample records under 250,000 clones, approximately 15% being singletons. The chain carries TRBV7-8 and TRBJ2-5; 9 bases match TRBD2. The sample comprised naive CD4+ T cells from blood. The receptor was derived from a man younger than 40 with type 1 diabetes. CDR3 loop: CASSWTLAGEGETQYF. In DNA form, the CDR3 reads TGTGCCAGCAGCTGGACCTTAGCGGGAGAAGGGGAGACCCAGTACTTC. Complete variable domain (other parts from reference TRBV7-8 and TRBJ2-5): GAGVSQSPRYKVAKRGQDVALRCDPISGHVSLFWYQQALGQGPEFLTYFQNEAQLDKSGLPSDRFFAERPEGSVSTLKIQRTQQEDSAVYLCASSWTLAGEGETQYFGPGTRLLVL.